Listed below are T cell receptor beta chains from one sample, sequenced in a study of blood T cell repertoires in COVID-19. Profiling relied on immunoSEQ multiplex PCR, and the TCRdb table lists in-frame clones only, not all of them. The sample lists around 200,000 clones, over 70% seen once, with approximately 6% in the top ten. Sample: peripheral blood. The source of these receptors is an older woman with acute or convalescent COVID-19. Each CDR3 is given with its conserved first and last residue. A D gene is named only where the DNA matches it firmly. A row's size may be missing; if present it is once, few, many or a size class.

J gene | clone size | V gene | D gene | CDR3 protein | CDR3 DNA
TRBJ1-2 | - | TRBV5-1 | - | CASSDRGYGYTF | TGCGCCAGCAGCGACAGAGGCTATGGCTACACCTTC
TRBJ1-5 | - | TRBV16 | - | CASSQSGRDQPQHF | TGTGCCAGCAGCCAATCCGGGAGGGATCAGCCCCAGCATTTT
TRBJ2-1 | few | TRBV5-1 | TRBD2 | CASSLLVSGSTAEQFF | TGCGCCAGCAGCTTGTTGGTTAGCGGGAGTACAGCTGAGCAGTTCTTC
TRBJ2-2 | - | TRBV2 | TRBD2 | CASAGLAVRELFF | TGTGCCAGCGCAGGACTAGCGGTTAGAGAGCTGTTTTTT
TRBJ1-4 | - | TRBV24-1 | - | CATSDSREEGEKLFF | TGTGCCACCAGTGACTCCAGGGAGGAGGGTGAAAAACTGTTTTTT
TRBJ2-7 | - | TRBV3-1/TRBV3-2 | - | CASSPQGTYHYEQYF | TGTGCCAGCAGCCCTCAAGGGACTTACCACTACGAGCAGTACTTC
TRBJ1-1 | - | TRBV9 | TRBD1 | CASSFLQGANTEAFF | TGTGCCAGCAGCTTCCTACAGGGGGCGAACACTGAAGCTTTCTTT
TRBJ1-4 | - | TRBV5-8 | TRBD1 | CASSWRTGGNEKLFF | TGTGCCAGCAGCTGGAGGACAGGGGGTAATGAAAAACTGTTTTTT
TRBJ2-7 | - | TRBV6-5 | TRBD1 | CASSYRDRGYEQYF | TGTGCCAGCAGTTACCGCGACAGGGGCTACGAGCAGTACTTC
TRBJ2-3 | - | TRBV10-1 | TRBD2 | CASSGSLAGGPWGTDTQYF | TGCGCCAGCAGTGGATCCCTAGCGGGAGGGCCGTGGGGCACAGATACGCAGTATTTT
TRBJ2-5 | - | TRBV24-1 | - | CATSDPRGPGETQYF | TGTGCCACCAGTGACCCCAGGGGTCCTGGGGAGACCCAGTACTTC